The 26 T cell receptor beta chains given below trace back to one sample, sequenced in a study of blood T cell repertoires in COVID-19. Sequencing used immunoSEQ multiplex PCR; TCRdb keeps in-frame clones, though not all of them. The data contain about 99,000 clones, 70% to 90% of them singletons. Sequences were obtained from peripheral blood. The receptors come from a man aged 50-59 years with COVID-19, enrolled during active disease.

This clone is a singleton in its sample. The chain couples TRBV6-1 to TRBJ1-2; 8 nucleotides match TRBD1. This CDR3 region has 13 residues. J was trimmed by 7 bases and V by 6 bases; bases with no gene match: 7. The germline V gene encodes CDR1 MNHNS and CDR2 SASEGT. The CDR3 DNA reads TGTGCCAGCAGGGACAGGGCCTCGGCTGGCTACACCTTC. Amino acid sequence: CASRDRASAGYTF.

This clone appeared a single time. This chain uses TRBV18 with TRBJ2-7, with a weak D call TRBD1 (5 bases). Germline V lookup: CDR1 KGHSH, CDR2 LQKENI. The germline V and J ends were trimmed by 3 bases and 2 bases, with 11 bases remaining between them. The CDR3 has 14 amino acids. Written as DNA, the CDR3 is TGTGCCAGCTCACCTGGCAGGGTACCCTACGAGCAGTACTTC. As protein: CASSPGRVPYEQYF.

This chain connects TRBV12-3 or TRBV12-4 to TRBJ2-7, with 9 bases lining up with TRBD1. This CDR3 has 13 residues. V was clipped by 5 bases and J by 6 bases; unmatched bases: 5. The CDR3 DNA reads as TGTGCCAGCAGTCCGGGACAGGGTTCCGAGCAGTACTTC. Its translation is CASSPGQGSEQYF.

V and J are TRBV18 and TRBJ2-7, with 8 bases aligning to TRBD1. The CDR3 runs to 16 residues. CDR1 KGHSH and CDR2 LQKENI come from the germline V gene. With 1 base clipped from V and 3 bases from J, the junction kept 8 bases outside the gene matches. The CDR3 region has the DNA TGTGCCAGCTCACCACTTACCGGGACAGGAAACTACGAGCAGTACTTC. Translation: CASSPLTGTGNYEQYF.

J is TRBJ1-3 and V is TRBV6-1; tentatively, D is TRBD1 (5 bases). CDR3 length: 15 amino acids. V was clipped by 3 bases and J by 2 bases, with 11 bases between them. The germline V gene encodes CDR1 MNHNS and CDR2 SASEGT. The CDR3 DNA reads as TGTGCCAGCAGTGATCAAGGGGTAACTGGAAACACCATATATTTT. This translates into CASSDQGVTGNTIYF.

The rearrangement uses TRBV19 and TRBJ1-2, with 12 nucleotides matching TRBD1. The germline gives CDR1 LNHDA, CDR2 SQIVND (reference sequence). The V and J ends lost 7 bases and 1 base, in that order; junction bases with no gene match: 22. The CDR3 sequence is 21 residues long. CDR3 DNA: TGTGCCAGTACCGATCCCCGGGACAGGGGGCGAAACCCAAGGAGTAACTATGGCTACACCTTC. Translated, it gives CASTDPRDRGRNPRSNYGYTF.

This chain connects TRBV29-1 to TRBJ2-1; 12 bases are shared with TRBD1. Unmatched junction bases numbered 8, after V lost 6 bases and J lost 8 bases. The CDR3 is 14 residues long. Germline values: CDR1 SQVTM, CDR2 ANQGSEA. Here the CDR3 DNA reads TGCAGCGTGGGACAGGGGGCGCTTCTGGATGAGCAGTTCTTC. It translates to CSVGQGALLDEQFF.

The V call is TRBV27, the J call TRBJ1-1; 8 bases are a match to TRBD1. This CDR3 comprises 19 residues. Per germline, CDR1 MNHEY and CDR2 SMNVEV (reference sequence). Unmatched junction bases numbered 19, after V lost 5 bases and J lost 2 bases. Here the CDR3 reads CASSQNPWDRRVGNTEAFF. The CDR3 DNA reads as TGTGCCAGCAGTCAAAACCCCTGGGACAGGAGAGTCGGAAACACTGAAGCTTTCTTT.

This clone has only one observation. The chain employs TRBV27 and TRBJ1-6; TRBD1 is a possible D gene (5 bases). The V gene lost 5 bases and the J gene lost 1 base, with 12 bases spanning the gap. The CDR3 sequence is 16 residues long. Germline V gene data show CDR1 as MNHEY and CDR2 as SMNVEV (reference sequence). As DNA, the CDR3 is TGTGCCAGCAGTCCTCCCGGGGGATCCTATAATTCACCCCTCCACTTT. This codes for CASSPPGGSYNSPLHF.

The V call is TRBV5-1, the J call TRBJ1-3, with TRBD1 as a possible D gene (5 bases). Germline-derived CDR1 and CDR2 are SGHRS and YFSETQ. Trimming removed 5 bases at V and 0 bases at J, with 9 bases between. The CDR3 consists of 14 residues. CDR3 bases: TGCGCCAGCAGACCCGACAGCTCTGGAAACACCATATATTTT. Translated, it gives CASRPDSSGNTIYF.

This chain links TRBV19 with TRBJ1-3, with TRBD1 as a possible D gene (6 bases). The CDR3 covers 15 residues. Germline assignment: CDR1 LNHDA and CDR2 SQIVND (reference sequence). V shed 5 bases and J shed 0 bases, with 11 bases lying between them. The CDR3 reads CASSLGQSSGNTIYF. DNA for the CDR3: TGTGCCAGTAGTCTCGGACAGAGCTCTGGAAACACCATATATTTT.

This clone turned up a few times. The gene calls are TRBV27 and TRBJ1-5; D gene unclear. This CDR3 contains 15 residues. The V and J ends lost 5 bases and 7 bases respectively, with 18 bases between them. The germline V gene encodes CDR1 MNHEY and CDR2 SMNVEV (reference sequence). CDR3 DNA: TGTGCCAGCAGTCCGGCGGAGTCCCGAGGCCAGCCCCAGCATTTT. Amino acid sequence: CASSPAESRGQPQHF.

This clone appeared once. The rearrangement links TRBV19 to TRBJ1-5; D possibly corresponds to TRBD1 (5 bases). This CDR3 has 16 residues. The V and J ends lost 7 bases and 4 bases respectively, with 20 bases between them. Looked up from germline, CDR1 is LNHDA and CDR2 is SQIVND (reference sequence). The CDR3 DNA is TGTGCCAGTAATTTACTCGGGGGTCTCTTTAATCAGCCCCAGCATTTT. The encoded protein is CASNLLGGLFNQPQHF. The full variable domain, with the rest looked up from reference TRBV19 and TRBJ1-5, is DGGITQSPKYLFRKEGQNVTLSCEQNLNHDAMYWYRQDPGQGLRLIYYSQIVNDFQKGDIAEGYSVSREKKESFPLTVTSAQKNPTAFYLCASNLLGGLFNQPQHFGDGTRLSIL.

The genes are TRBV19 and TRBJ1-5; 8 nucleotides align to TRBD1. CDR1 is LNHDA and CDR2 is SQIVND in the germline V gene (reference sequence). J lost 6 bases, V lost 5 bases, and 9 bases had no gene match. The CDR3 is 15 amino acids. In DNA form, the CDR3 reads TGTGCCAGTAGTGGTAACGGACAGGGAGGTCAGCCCCAGCATTTT. It is translated as CASSGNGQGGQPQHF.

The chain is built from TRBV6-5 and TRBJ2-7, with 9 bases fitting TRBD1. This CDR3 has 14 amino acids. From germline, CDR1 is MNHEY and CDR2 SVGAGI. V was clipped by 5 bases and J by 2 bases; unmatched bases: 4. CDR3 DNA sequence: TGTGCCAGCAGTAGGGACAGGGTGGCCTACGAGCAGTACTTC. It encodes CASSRDRVAYEQYF.

Written as DNA, the CDR3 is TGTGCCAGCGGAAGAGGGGGCAGCAATCAGCCCCAGCATTTT. It specifies CASGRGGSNQPQHF. The chain recombines TRBV2 with TRBJ1-5; 7 bases are a match to TRBD1. V lost 8 bases and J lost 1; bases outside the gene matches: 5. Germline CDR1 reads SNHLY; CDR2 reads FYNNEI. This CDR3 comprises 14 residues.

This sequence joins TRBV14 and TRBJ2-1; D not resolved. Germline V gives CDR1 SGHDN, CDR2 FVKESK. V dropped 6 bases and J dropped 10 bases, with 16 bases sitting between them. The CDR3 runs 13 residues. The CDR3 DNA is TGTGCCAGCAGTCAACACCCGGGTAGCGAGCAGTTCTTC. Its protein is CASSQHPGSEQFF.

V gene TRBV7-9 combines with J gene TRBJ2-3; 7 bases are shared with TRBD2. Trimming took 1 base from V and 2 from J; bases not matched to a gene: 9. This CDR3 contains 17 residues. Germline lookup yields CDR1 SEHNR and CDR2 FQNEAQ (reference sequence). The CDR3 spells CASSLGTSGASTDTQYF. The CDR3 nucleotides are TGTGCCAGCAGCTTAGGGACCAGCGGGGCTTCCACAGATACGCAGTATTTT.

The genes are TRBV7-6 and TRBJ2-1, with TRBD1 matching over 11 bases. The CDR3 contains 15 residues. Germline V CDR1 and CDR2: SGHVS, FNYEAQ. Trimming at V came to 5 bases and at J to 4 bases, leaving 4 bases not matched to a gene. The CDR3 nucleotides are TGTGCCAGCAGCAAGGGACAGGGGGTGTACAATGAGCAGTTCTTC. Its protein is CASSKGQGVYNEQFF.

The chain links TRBV19 to TRBJ1-2; D remains ambiguous. This CDR3 region has 13 residues. V dropped 4 bases and J dropped 4 bases, with 10 bases sitting between them. CDR1 is LNHDA and CDR2 is SQIVND in the germline V gene (reference sequence). CDR3 nucleotide sequence: TGTGCCAGTAGTACCTCTCGGGTCTATGGCTACACCTTC. Its protein product is CASSTSRVYGYTF.

This clone came up once. The V call is TRBV30, the J call TRBJ1-2, with D uncertain. The V and J ends lost 2 bases and 1 base respectively, with 14 bases between them. The CDR3 runs 15 residues. Germline assignment: CDR1 GTSNPN and CDR2 SVGIG (reference sequence). CDR3 sequence reads: CAWSLYPRGNYGYTF. As DNA, the CDR3 is TGTGCCTGGAGTCTCTACCCCCGGGGTAACTATGGCTACACCTTC.

Here the CDR3 DNA reads TGTGCCACCACCCGGGACACTGAAGCTTTCTTT. Translated, it gives CATTRDTEAFF. The V gene is TRBV24-1, the J gene TRBJ1-1; D gene uncertain. The CDR3 extends over 11 amino acids. V was cut by 8 bases and J by 3 bases, with 6 bases left in between. Germline V gene data show CDR1 as KGHDR and CDR2 as SFDVKD.

This sequence joins TRBV6-5 and TRBJ2-7, with TRBD2 matching over 7 bases. CDR3 length equals 15 residues. Germline V gene data show CDR1 as MNHEY and CDR2 as SVGAGI. V lost 2 bases and J lost 3; bases outside the gene matches: 7. DNA of the CDR3: TGTGCCAGCAGTTACGGGCTAGCGGAAAACTACGAGCAGTACTTC. Residues: CASSYGLAENYEQYF.

The V gene is TRBV7-3, the J gene TRBJ1-2; TRBD1 aligns across 9 bases. The V gene end was trimmed by 3 bases and the J gene end by 5 bases; junction bases not matched to a gene: 4. CDR3 length: 14 amino acids. Germline loops: CDR1 SGHTA, CDR2 FQGTGA. The CDR3, as DNA: TGTGCCAGCAGCTTGGGACAGGGAGGGTATGGCTACACCTTC. Translated: CASSLGQGGYGYTF.

This chain links TRBV15 with TRBJ1-2, with D perhaps matching TRBD1 (6 bases). CDR3 size: 13 residues. Germline loops: CDR1 LNHNV, CDR2 YYDKDF (reference sequence). Trimming removed 3 bases from V and 8 bases from J, with 13 bases in between. CDR3 region: CATSRPQGEGYTF. DNA of the CDR3: TGTGCCACCAGCAGGCCACAGGGCGAGGGCTACACCTTC. Full variable domain (outside the CDR3, taken from reference TRBV15 and TRBJ1-2): DAMVIQNPRYQVTQFGKPVTLSCSQTLNHNVMYWYQQKSSQAPKLLFHYYDKDFNNEADTPDNFQSRRPNTSFCFLDIRSPGLGDTAMYLCATSRPQGEGYTFGSGTRLTVV.

V is TRBV28 and J is TRBJ1-1; maybe TRBD1 (6 bases). CDR3 length: 15 residues. The germline V gene encodes CDR1 MDHEN and CDR2 SYDVKM. Trimming shortened V by 2 bases and J by 6 bases, and 16 bases separated the two germline ends. CDR3 residues: CASSLLSTGSPEAFF. The DNA of the CDR3 is TGTGCCAGCAGTTTACTCTCCACAGGGAGTCCTGAAGCTTTCTTT.